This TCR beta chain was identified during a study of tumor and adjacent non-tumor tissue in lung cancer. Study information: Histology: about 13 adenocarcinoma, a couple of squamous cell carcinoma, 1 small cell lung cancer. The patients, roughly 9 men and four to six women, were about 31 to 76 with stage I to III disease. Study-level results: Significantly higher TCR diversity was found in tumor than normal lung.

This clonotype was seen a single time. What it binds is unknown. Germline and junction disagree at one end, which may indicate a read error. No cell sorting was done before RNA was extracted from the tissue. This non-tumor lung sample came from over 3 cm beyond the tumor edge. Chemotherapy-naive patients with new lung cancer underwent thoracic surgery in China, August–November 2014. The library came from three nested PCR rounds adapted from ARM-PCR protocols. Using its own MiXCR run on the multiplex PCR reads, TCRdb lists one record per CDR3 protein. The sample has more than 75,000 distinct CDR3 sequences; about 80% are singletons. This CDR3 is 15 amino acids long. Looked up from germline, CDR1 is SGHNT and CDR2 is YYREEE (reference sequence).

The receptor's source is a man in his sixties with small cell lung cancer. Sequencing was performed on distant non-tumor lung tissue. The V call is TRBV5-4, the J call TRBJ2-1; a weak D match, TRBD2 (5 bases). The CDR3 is CASGTGIPLENEQFF. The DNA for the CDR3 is TGTGCCAGCGGAACCGGGATTCCCCTCGAGAATGAACAGTTCTTC.